These 12 T cell receptor beta chains were sequenced from one sample in a study of CXCR3-negative and CXCR3-positive naive CD8 T cells. 5' RACE that incorporated UMI labels was used to prepare the TRB cDNA libraries. TCRdb re-called the 5' RACE reads and catalogs CDR3 proteins one per entry, DNA excluded. The sample's table shows under 150,000 distinct CDR3 sequences. Their recognized antigens are unknown. General study points: CXCR3-negative naive cells had less hydrophobic TRB CDR3s than did CXCR3-positive naive cells.

The sequencing input was naive CXCR3+ CD8+ T cells from blood. Subset noted: CD45RO-CCR7+CD27+CD95- naive CD8+ T cells expressing CXCR3 (TNR3+). The origin of the receptors is a human donor in good health. Some clones in this sample may be carry-over from other donors' samples.

The chain's CDR3 is CASSPEAYEQYF. The rearrangement links TRBV18 to TRBJ2-7; absent DNA, TCRdb's TRBD2 call cannot be checked. The CDR3 extends over 12 amino acids. Germline lookup yields CDR1 KGHSH and CDR2 LQKENI.

The rearrangement joins TRBV12-3 or TRBV12-4 to TRBJ2-1; TCRdb indicates TRBD2, and absent DNA this call remains unverified. This CDR3 has 17 amino acids. The CDR3 sequence: CASSFISLAGGSHEQFF.

The gene calls are TRBV20-1 and TRBJ1-1. Per germline, CDR1 DFQATT and CDR2 SNEGSKA (reference sequence). The CDR3 runs 13 residues. The CDR3 sequence is CSADPFVSNEAFF.

The chain uses TRBV7-9 and TRBJ1-2; TCRdb gives TRBD1 as the D gene, but with no DNA this cannot be confirmed. This CDR3 is 14 amino acids long. The V gene's germline CDR1 is SEHNR and CDR2 FQNEAQ (reference sequence). CDR3 sequence: CASSPGTGPYGYTF.

The V and J genes are TRBV27 and TRBJ2-1; TCRdb outputs TRBD2, but without DNA this stays unchecked. Germline loops: CDR1 MNHEY, CDR2 SMNVEV (reference sequence). CDR3 length: 17 residues. CDR3 sequence: CASSLIAYQSSYNEQFF.

The V gene is TRBV12-3 or TRBV12-4, the J gene TRBJ1-6. The CDR3 totals 16 residues. The CDR3: CASSLGESSYNSPLHF.

The gene calls are TRBV4-3 and TRBJ2-7; the TRBD1 assignment by TCRdb is unverifiable without DNA. The CDR3 has 15 amino acids. The germline V gene has CDR1 LGHNA and CDR2 YSLEER. The CDR3 region is CASSQDMDRGNEQYF.

The gene calls are TRBV27 and TRBJ2-1; as DNA is missing, the TRBD2 call by TCRdb cannot be tested. CDR3 length equals 14 residues. Germline V gene sequence: CDR1 MNHEY, CDR2 SMNVEV (reference sequence). The CDR3 reads CASSLLGQYNEQFF.

The chain links TRBV19 to TRBJ2-7; as DNA is missing, the TRBD1 call by TCRdb cannot be tested. This CDR3 region has 13 residues. The V gene's germline CDR1 is LNHDA and CDR2 SQIVND (reference sequence). The CDR3 sequence: CASPGTGTYEQYF.

The gene calls are TRBV10-1 and TRBJ1-5; the TRBD1 assignment by TCRdb is unverifiable without DNA. CDR1 is WNHNN and CDR2 is SYGVQD in the germline V gene (reference sequence). This CDR3 has 14 residues. Here the CDR3 reads CASSERQGYQPQHF.

The chain uses TRBV7-9 and TRBJ2-1. CDR3 size: 13 residues. Germline-derived CDR1 and CDR2 are SEHNR and FQNEAQ (reference sequence). This chain's CDR3 is CASSASPYNEQFF.

The chain uses TRBV11-3 and TRBJ1-2; TCRdb picks TRBD1, but there is no DNA to check that call. CDR1 and CDR2 (germline): SGHNT, YENEEA. This CDR3 is 16 amino acids long. CDR3 region: CASSSRTGSPPYGYTF.